This T cell receptor beta chain originates from a study of blood T cell repertoires in COVID-19. Across the study: Acute and convalescent COVID-19 samples came from the United States, Italy and Spain. T cells, B-cell-depleted T cells, or PBMCs provided the cDNA or gDNA that served as material.

This clone was seen once. Original handling: Amplification of reference gene primers was used by the study to estimate nucleated cell counts. The protocol was immunoSEQ multiplex PCR, while the TCRdb copy is restricted to in-frame clones and leaves out a portion. Clone size and V and J calls were adopted from that table, with D and trimming inferred from the DNA. There are around 58,000 clones in the sample; about 89% occur only once, and around 7% lies in the top ten. The specimen sequenced was peripheral blood. The receptor comes from a woman aged 60-70 years with active or convalescent COVID-19.

The CDR3 loop reads CASSLRVPDTQYF. The CDR3 nucleotides read TGTGCCAGCAGTTTGAGGGTCCCAGATACGCAGTATTTT. The chain recombines TRBV28 with TRBJ2-3, with a tentative D call TRBD2 (5 bases). Germline loops: CDR1 MDHEN, CDR2 SYDVKM. The CDR3 is made up of 13 amino acids. Deletions cut 3 bases from V and 4 bases from J, with 8 bases between.